Here is one T cell receptor beta chain with its context. Produced via immunoSEQ multiplex PCR; TCRdb's table is partial and in-frame only. The sample includes 43,000 or so clones, over 80% of them seen just once. This record belongs to a study of blood T cell repertoires in COVID-19. Across the study: Collection of acute and convalescent COVID-19 samples took place in the United States, Italy and Spain. The analysed material was cDNA or gDNA that came from T cells, B-cell-depleted T cells, or PBMCs.

The CDR3 spans 16 residues. Germline CDR1 and CDR2: SNHLY and FYNNEI. J lost 0 bases, V lost 6 bases, and 7 bases had no gene match. This sequence originates from a man aged 60 to 69 with active COVID-19. The specimen was peripheral blood. The rearrangement joins TRBV2 to TRBJ2-5; TRBD2 agrees at 10 bases. The CDR3 sequence is CASSPGTSAYQETQYF. CDR3 in DNA: TGTGCCAGCAGCCCCGGGACTAGCGCGTACCAAGAGACCCAGTACTTC.